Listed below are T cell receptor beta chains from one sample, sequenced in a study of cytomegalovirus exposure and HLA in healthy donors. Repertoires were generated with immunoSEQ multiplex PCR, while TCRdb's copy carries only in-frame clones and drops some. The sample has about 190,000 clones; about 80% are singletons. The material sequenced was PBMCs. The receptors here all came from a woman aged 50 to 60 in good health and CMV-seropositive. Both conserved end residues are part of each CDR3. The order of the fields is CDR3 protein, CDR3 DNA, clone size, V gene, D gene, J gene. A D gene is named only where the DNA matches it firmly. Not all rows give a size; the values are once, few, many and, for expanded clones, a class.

CASSTRASRATGELFF,TGTGCCAGTAGTACCCGAGCTAGCCGGGCCACCGGGGAGCTGTTTTTT,once,TRBV19,.,TRBJ2-2
CASSLITSGGGVTQYF,TGCGCCAGCAGCTTAATAACTAGCGGGGGGGGCGTGACCCAGTACTTC,.,TRBV5-1,TRBD2,TRBJ2-5
CASSLVGASNQPQHF,TGCGCCAGCAGCTTGGTGGGGGCCAGCAATCAGCCCCAGCATTTT,once,TRBV5-1,.,TRBJ1-5
CASSPVPGQGRGENEKLFF,TGTGCCAGCTCACCAGTCCCGGGACAGGGACGTGGTGAGAATGAAAAACTGTTTTTT,.,TRBV18,TRBD1,TRBJ1-4
CASSLPGNTEAFF,TGTGCCAGCAGCCTCCCAGGGAACACTGAAGCTTTCTTT,.,TRBV5-5,.,TRBJ1-1
CASSRQGPQHF,TGTGCCAGCAGCCGACAGGGGCCCCAGCATTTT,.,TRBV7-9,TRBD1,TRBJ1-5
CASRRGWSSYEQYF,TGTGCCAGCAGGAGAGGTTGGTCCTCCTACGAGCAGTACTTC,.,TRBV27,.,TRBJ2-7
CASSPFTGEDTEAFF,TGTGCCAGCTCACCATTCACAGGGGAGGACACTGAAGCTTTCTTT,few,TRBV18,TRBD1,TRBJ1-1
CAWSKGRYQGATLIGNTIYF,TGTGCCTGGAGTAAGGGACGATACCAGGGGGCGACTCTAATCGGAAACACCATATATTTT,.,TRBV30,TRBD1,TRBJ1-3
CASWDGSGGHNEQFF,TGTGCCAGTTGGGACGGTAGCGGGGGCCATAATGAGCAGTTCTTC,once,TRBV19,TRBD2,TRBJ2-1
CASSRSRQGGSGYTF,TGTGCCAGCAGTAGGTCAAGGCAGGGAGGGAGCGGCTACACCTTC,.,TRBV6-5,.,TRBJ1-2
CASSISGQGHSGANVLTF,TGTGCCAGTAGTATCTCGGGACAGGGGCACTCTGGGGCCAACGTCCTGACTTTC,.,TRBV19,TRBD1,TRBJ2-6
CASSSRQAYEQYF,TGTGCCAGCAGTTCGCGACAGGCCTACGAGCAGTACTTC,.,TRBV6-5,.,TRBJ2-7
CASSKQVDRGLGNTIYF,TGCGCCAGCAGCAAACAAGTGGACAGGGGGCTTGGAAACACCATATATTTT,.,TRBV5-1,TRBD1,TRBJ1-3
CASSLVGDEAFF,TGTGCCAGCAGCTTAGTAGGGGATGAAGCTTTCTTT,.,TRBV5-4,.,TRBJ1-1
CASSPTPPRGYTF,TGTGCCAGTAGCCCCACACCCCCAAGAGGCTACACCTTC,.,TRBV19,.,TRBJ1-2